Each of the 8 T cell receptor beta chains below was sequenced from the same sample in a study of blood T cell repertoires in COVID-19. Measured with immunoSEQ multiplex PCR; TCRdb has only the in-frame clones, and not every one. The sample shows approximately 480,000 clones, 80% to 90% of them seen only once. The sequenced sample was peripheral blood. The receptors here all came from a young man with COVID-19, enrolled during active disease.

This sequence joins TRBV7-9 and TRBJ2-1, with D maybe TRBD2 (5 bases). Germline V gene lookup returns CDR1 SEHNR and CDR2 FQNEAQ (reference sequence). V dropped 3 bases and J dropped 9 bases, with 18 bases sitting between them. The CDR3 covers 15 residues. CDR3 amino acids: CASSFGGSGVREQFF. CDR3 DNA: TGTGCCAGCAGCTTCGGTGGGAGCGGAGTTCGTGAGCAGTTCTTC.

The rearrangement uses TRBV13 and TRBJ2-5; the match to TRBD2 covers 7 bases. Germline CDR1 reads PRHDT; CDR2 reads FYEKMQ (reference sequence). This CDR3 comprises 14 residues. The V segment lost 5 bases and the J segment 5 bases; nucleotides outside the gene matches: 8. The CDR3 DNA sequence: TGTGCCAGCAGCCCCAGACTAGCTGGCGAGACCCAGTACTTC. Translation: CASSPRLAGETQYF.

This clone was observed once. A read error may account for a junction end that differs from germline. This chain joins TRBV7-7 and TRBJ2-1, with TRBD2 identical over 11 bases. Germline CDR1 reads SSHAT; CDR2 reads FNYEAQ (reference sequence). The CDR3 loop spans 15 amino acids. The CDR3 here is CASSSRLAGYNEQFF. The CDR3, as DNA: TGTGCTAGCAGCTCCCGACTAGCGGGGTACAATGAGCAGTTCTTC.

The V call is TRBV7-9, the J call TRBJ2-7; D is perhaps TRBD2 (5 bases). The CDR3 loop spans 15 amino acids. Germline lookup yields CDR1 SEHNR and CDR2 FQNEAQ (reference sequence). The V gene lost 5 bases and the J gene lost 1 base, with 15 bases spanning the gap. CDR3 in DNA: TGTGCCAGCAGCCCCTGGGAGCCTGGATCCTACGAGCAGTACTTC. Translation gives CASSPWEPGSYEQYF.

This chain connects TRBV7-2 to TRBJ1-1, with TRBD1 matching 10 bases. V gave up 5 bases and J gave up 6 bases; unmatched junction bases: 3. The CDR3 totals 13 residues. Germline V gene data show CDR1 as SGHTA and CDR2 as FQGNSA. In nucleotides, the CDR3 is TGTGCCAGCAGCATCGACAGGGGGCCTGAAGCTTTCTTT. Its protein is CASSIDRGPEAFF.

The V call is TRBV7-2, the J call TRBJ2-7; weak D call: TRBD1 (5 bases). CDR1 is SGHTA and CDR2 is FQGNSA in the germline V gene. The V end lost 5 bases, the J end lost 2 bases, and 13 bases lay between the germline ends. This CDR3 is 14 amino acids long. The DNA for the CDR3 is TGTGCCAGCAGCGCTTCTCCAGGGCCCTACGAGCAGTACTTC. It translates to CASSASPGPYEQYF.

The gene calls are TRBV5-1 and TRBJ2-2, with 8 nucleotides matching TRBD1. The V segment lost 4 bases and the J segment 0 bases; nucleotides outside the gene matches: 5. In germline, CDR1 is SGHRS, CDR2 YFSETQ. The CDR3 contains 16 residues. CDR3 residues: CASSQPGGSNTGELFF. CDR3 nucleotides: TGCGCCAGCAGCCAACCAGGGGGCTCGAACACCGGGGAGCTGTTTTTT.

This chain connects TRBV5-6 to TRBJ1-3, with TRBD1 identical over 8 bases. The length of the CDR3 is 15 residues. CDR1 and CDR2 (germline): SGHDT, YYEEEE. After removal of 4 bases from V and 0 bases from J, the junction contained 3 bases not matched to a gene. CDR3 in amino acids: CASSPGGYSGNTIYF. CDR3 sequence (DNA): TGTGCCAGCAGCCCAGGGGGCTACTCTGGAAACACCATATATTTT.